This entry features one TCR beta chain sequence. Assay used: immunoSEQ multiplex PCR; TCRdb lists only in-frame clones, some missing. Among millions of clones listed, over 85% were seen once. This CDR3 has 13 residues. With 5 bases clipped from V and 4 bases from J, the junction kept 4 bases outside the gene matches. Germline V gene lookup returns CDR1 MNHEY and CDR2 SVGAGI. Only Caucasian adults living in Nashville, Tennessee served as donors. Naive CD45RA+ and memory CD45RA-negative subsets were split from CD4+ cells. The sample comes from a study of shared clonotypes between healthy human individuals.

Sequencing input: naive CD4+ T cells sorted from blood. Subset indicated: CD45RA+ positively selected. This TCR came from a man aged 18 to 29 in good health. This chain links TRBV6-5 with TRBJ1-1, with 7 bases matching TRBD1. CDR3 amino acids: CASSRGRTTEAFF. In DNA form, the CDR3 reads TGTGCCAGCAGTAGGGGGCGGACCACTGAAGCTTTCTTT.